A single sample is the source of the 9 T cell receptor beta chains below, sequenced in a study of T-cell reconstitution after alpha-beta-depleted transplantation in children. TCRbeta library construction was performed incorporating unique molecular identifiers. TCRdb re-called the PCR reads with MiXCR, one entry per CDR3 protein. Here the sample spans about 980,000 distinct CDR3 sequences, around 30% being singletons. Source: PBMCs, mostly from graft donor cells, taken 360 days after TCRalphabeta/CD19-depleted stem cell transplant. These receptors came from a boy younger than two who had a stem cell transplant for SCID, so the T cells may come from the graft donor.

This clonotype was detected only a few times. The J gene is TRBJ2-7, the V gene TRBV20-1; 16 bases are shared with TRBD2. The ends lost 3 bases at V and 3 bases at J; junction bases unmatched: 2. Germline-derived CDR1 and CDR2 are DFQATT and SNEGSKA (reference sequence). This CDR3 is built from 15 residues. This CDR3 is CSARGTSGGGYEQYF. The DNA for the CDR3 is TGCAGTGCTAGGGGGACTAGCGGGGGGGGCTACGAGCAGTACTTC.

V usage is TRBV7-9 and J usage is TRBJ2-7; TRBD1 is a possible D gene (5 bases). The germline V gene encodes CDR1 SEHNR and CDR2 FQNEAQ (reference sequence). The CDR3 runs 13 residues. The V and J ends lost 3 bases and 3 bases respectively, with 9 bases between them. The CDR3 here is CASSFPQGYEQYF. As DNA, the CDR3 is TGTGCCAGCAGCTTCCCCCAGGGCTACGAGCAGTACTTC.

This clonotype was found a few times. The gene calls are TRBV19 and TRBJ1-1; D remains ambiguous. This CDR3 contains 14 residues. CDR1 is LNHDA, CDR2 SQIVND, per germline (reference sequence). The V and J ends lost 7 bases and 0 bases respectively, with 12 bases between them. The CDR3 nucleotides are TGTGCCAGTATTGAAGGGCAGATGAACACTGAAGCTTTCTTT. Encoded protein: CASIEGQMNTEAFF. The whole variable domain, remainder taken from reference TRBV19 and TRBJ1-1, is DGGITQSPKYLFRKEGQNVTLSCEQNLNHDAMYWYRQDPGQGLRLIYYSQIVNDFQKGDIAEGYSVSREKKESFPLTVTSAQKNPTAFYLCASIEGQMNTEAFFGQGTRLTVV.

This chain uses TRBV3-1 with TRBJ2-1, with D possibly called TRBD1 or TRBD2 (5 bases each). The germline CDR1 and CDR2 sequences are LGHDT and YNNKEL (reference sequence). CDR3 size: 16 residues. The V end was cut by 2 bases, the J end by 12 bases, with 23 bases between. The CDR3 sequence: CASSQLPGPDLVGQFF. The CDR3 coding sequence is TGTGCCAGCAGCCAACTACCGGGACCAGATCTAGTGGGGCAGTTCTTC.

This clonotype was counted only a few times. The chain recombines TRBV12-3 or TRBV12-4 with TRBJ2-4; a possible D gene is TRBD1 (6 bases). Trimming pared 4 bases from V and 0 bases from J, leaving 13 bases between. CDR3 length equals 16 residues. The CDR3 protein is CASSWRTELAKNIQYF. CDR3 DNA sequence: TGTGCCAGCAGTTGGAGGACAGAACTAGCCAAAAACATTCAGTACTTC.

The rearrangement joins TRBV6-2 or TRBV6-3 to TRBJ2-1; D remains ambiguous. The germline CDR1 and CDR2 sequences are MNHEY and SVGEGT. V was shortened by 2 bases and J by 0 bases, with 20 bases between the two germline ends. This CDR3 region has 19 residues. The CDR3 DNA reads as TGTGCCAGCAGTTACATGCCCCATGTGGGCAGAAGCTCCTACAATGAGCAGTTCTTC. It is translated as CASSYMPHVGRSSYNEQFF.

Only one count was recorded for this clonotype. The chain combines TRBV9 with TRBJ2-2; 12 bases are a match to TRBD2. Per the germline V gene, CDR1 is SGDLS and CDR2 is YYNGEE. The CDR3 is made up of 16 amino acids. The V and J ends lost 0 bases and 5 bases, in that order; junction bases with no gene match: 2. The CDR3 DNA follows: TGTGCCAGCAGCGTAGGACTAGCGGGGGCAACCGGGGAGCTGTTTTTT. It yields the protein CASSVGLAGATGELFF.

There are a few counts of this clonotype. This chain uses TRBV6-5 with TRBJ2-2; D could derive from TRBD1 or TRBD2 (5 bases each). Trimming took 2 bases from V and 1 from J, leaving 8 bases between them. CDR1 MNHEY and CDR2 SVGAGI come from the germline V gene. The CDR3 sequence is 15 residues long. The CDR3, as DNA: TGTGCCAGCAGTTACGGGGACGTGAACACCGGGGAGCTGTTTTTT. Protein: CASSYGDVNTGELFF.

This clonotype was recorded a few times. The chain is built from TRBV7-6 and TRBJ1-1, with D possibly being TRBD1 (5 bases). Germline-derived CDR1 and CDR2 are SGHVS and FNYEAQ. The CDR3 covers 16 residues. Between the trimmed V and J ends, which lost 5 bases and 0 bases, there was a span of 16 bases. CDR3 nucleotides: TGTGCCAGCAGCCCCCACCAGACAGCCATGAACACTGAAGCTTTCTTT. Its protein product is CASSPHQTAMNTEAFF.